This T cell receptor beta chain was observed in a study of shared clonotypes between healthy human individuals (dated by TCRdb to the early 2020s). Looking at the study overall: The cohort included a few men and a couple of women between 18 and 49 years of age. The study deeply sequenced blood TCR repertoires of several healthy adults to estimate repertoire size and the extent of clonotype sharing between individuals. To increase sequencing depth and limit assay-specific biases, different laboratories used diverse techniques to prepare libraries and sequence TCR repertoires. Per donor, leukapheresis produced somewhere between about 0.94 and 9 billion PBMCs. Here is what the overall study found, with its caveats: Only blood was sampled, and tissue TCR repertoires likely differ from those in blood. Pairwise subsampling indicated that sequencing depth was expected to affect the degree of clonotype sharing among donors. Because the study included a small number of donors, the genetic and exposure-history diversity represented was limited.

Using the deep immunoSEQ assay, multiplex PCR amplified TCR CDR3 regions from genomic DNA. For each cell subset, the extracted genomic DNA was distributed evenly across all wells of several immunoSEQ 96-well plates, and each plate served as one replicate. For unsorted PBMC, around 330 ng genomic DNA, equal to tens of thousands of T cell genomes, was loaded into each replicate PCR. Ten immunoSEQ deep assay plates were used to sequence unsorted PBMC genomic DNA. The purified libraries were quantified using a Qubit 3.0 fluorometer, sized with a Bioanalyzer 2100, and then quantified again using the KAPA Library Quantification kit. Every immunoSEQ 96-well plate was sequenced on a separate single-read 150-cycle Illumina NextSeq 550 flow cell. Under the source paper's analysis protocol: The immunoSEQ output contained only junctional sequences without quality scores, so filtering could not match that applied to full-length reads. To assign V/J genes and CDR3, sequences were annotated using PyIR, a Python wrapper for IgBLAST v1.9, with IMGT germline references. Reads were filtered out if the reads had weak V/J assignments (E-value above 1e-6), no CDR3, stop codons, out-of-frame junctions, or ambiguous translated residues. V3J clonotypes were defined by identical inferred V gene, J gene, and CDR3 amino acid sequence. To compute the percentage overlap between repertoires, the number of shared unique clonotypes was divided by the size of the smaller repertoire. Repertoire richness was assessed with RTK rarefaction, the Chao1 estimator, and Recon v2.1 estimates of unobserved clonotypes. TCRdb took this table from immuneACCESS and kept in-frame rearrangements with V and J called. Such tables lack part of the clones; where checked against another copy, unresolved V genes explain under half of the gap, and the rest is unexplained. The V and J calls and the clone size are those of that table, but D and trimming were determined from the DNA. The sample has 450,000 to 500,000 clones on record, around 79% of them singletons. Jointly, the top ten make up less than 15% of the sample.

The CDR3, cysteine through phenylalanine, is 15 amino acids long. Of all the DNA, just the CDR3 is kept, 45 bases in frame from base 1. The CDR1 and CDR2 encoded by the germline V gene (reference sequence) are SEHNR and FQNEAQ. As to this clone: Its antigen is not yet known. The junction differs from germline at one of its ends, possibly a read error.

The donors were healthy, HIV-negative adults with no recently reported acute infections or vaccinations. Every donor was a Caucasian adult living in Nashville, Tennessee, USA. For unsorted samples, some 87 million PBMCs were counted, and genomic DNA was extracted using the QIAamp DNA Blood Mini kit. Blood was obtained by leukapheresis, after which PBMCs were separated by Ficoll-Histopaque density gradient centrifugation and cryopreserved in liquid nitrogen vapor phase. Recombination linked TRBV7-9 to TRBJ1-5; the D gene is unclear. The receptor comes from a woman aged 40 to 50 in good health. Some clones in this sample may be carry-over from other donors' samples. The specimen was PBMCs. The CDR3 corresponds to CASSPGPRSSQPQHF. The base sequence is TGTGCCAGCAGCCCCGGGCCCAGGAGCAGTCAGCCCCAGCATTTT.